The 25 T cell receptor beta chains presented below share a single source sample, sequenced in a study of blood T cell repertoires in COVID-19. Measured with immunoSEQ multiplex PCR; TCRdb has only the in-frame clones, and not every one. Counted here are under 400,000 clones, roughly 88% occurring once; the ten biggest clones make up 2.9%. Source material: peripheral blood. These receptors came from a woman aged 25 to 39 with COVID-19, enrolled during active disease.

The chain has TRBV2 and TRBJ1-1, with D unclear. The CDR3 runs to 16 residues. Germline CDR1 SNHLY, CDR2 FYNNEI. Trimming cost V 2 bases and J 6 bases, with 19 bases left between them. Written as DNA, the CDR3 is TGTGCCAGCAGTGAAACAAACATAAGTGATTCAGCTGAAGCTTTCTTT. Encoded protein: CASSETNISDSAEAFF.

The CDR3 protein is CASTISGRAENEQFF. The CDR3 nucleotides are TGTGCCAGCACCATAAGCGGGAGAGCGGAGAATGAGCAGTTCTTC. V and J are TRBV11-2 and TRBJ2-1, with 8 bases fitting TRBD2. Germline CDR1 reads SGHAT; CDR2 reads FQNNGV. This CDR3 has 15 residues. J was trimmed by 7 bases and V by 7 bases; bases with no gene match: 12.

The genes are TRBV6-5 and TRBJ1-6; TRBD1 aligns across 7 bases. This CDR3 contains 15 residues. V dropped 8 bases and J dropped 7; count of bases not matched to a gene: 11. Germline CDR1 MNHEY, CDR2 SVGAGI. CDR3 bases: TGTGCCAGCTCCTTGACCCGACAGGGAAATTCACCCCTCCACTTT. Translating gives CASSLTRQGNSPLHF.

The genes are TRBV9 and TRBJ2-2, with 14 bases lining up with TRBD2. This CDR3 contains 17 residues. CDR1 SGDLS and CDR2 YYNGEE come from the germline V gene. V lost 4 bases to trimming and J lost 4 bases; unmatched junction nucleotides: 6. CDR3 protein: CASSTQGLAGVTGELFF. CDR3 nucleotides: TGTGCCAGCAGCACTCAGGGACTAGCGGGAGTCACCGGGGAGCTGTTTTTT.

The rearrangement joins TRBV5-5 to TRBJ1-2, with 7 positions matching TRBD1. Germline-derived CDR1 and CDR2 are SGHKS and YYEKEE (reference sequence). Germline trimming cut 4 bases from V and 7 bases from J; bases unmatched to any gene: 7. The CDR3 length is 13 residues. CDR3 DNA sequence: TGTGCCAGCAGCCCCACCGGGACAGTTGGCTACACCTTC. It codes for CASSPTGTVGYTF.

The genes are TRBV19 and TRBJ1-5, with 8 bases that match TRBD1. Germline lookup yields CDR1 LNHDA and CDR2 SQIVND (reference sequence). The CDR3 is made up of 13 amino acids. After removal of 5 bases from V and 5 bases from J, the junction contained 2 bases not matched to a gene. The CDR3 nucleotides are TGTGCCAGTAGTCCACAGGGGGATCAGCCCCAGCATTTT. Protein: CASSPQGDQPQHF.

The CDR3 nucleotides are TGTGCCAGCAGCTTAAGGACAGGGGGCTCCAACTCTGGAAACACCATATATTTT. The encoded protein is CASSLRTGGSNSGNTIYF. The chain carries TRBV7-8 and TRBJ1-3; 11 nucleotides line up with TRBD1. The CDR3 covers 18 residues. J gave up 0 bases and V 2 bases, and 6 bases lay outside the gene matches. Germline V gene sequence: CDR1 SGHVS, CDR2 FQNEAQ.

The CDR3 region is CASSSPPGVGGYTF. CDR3 bases: TGTGCCAGCAGCTCCCCCCCGGGGGTGGGCGGCTACACCTTC. The chain is built from TRBV7-8 and TRBJ1-2; D is possibly TRBD1 (5 bases). Trimming pared 4 bases from V and 8 bases from J, leaving 17 bases between. The CDR3 is 14 residues long. The germline CDR1 and CDR2 sequences are SGHVS and FQNEAQ.

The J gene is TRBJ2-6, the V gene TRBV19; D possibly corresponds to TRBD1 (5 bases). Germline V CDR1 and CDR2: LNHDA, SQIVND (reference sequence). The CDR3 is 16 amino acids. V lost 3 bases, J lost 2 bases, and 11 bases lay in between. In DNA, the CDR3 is TGTGCCAGTAGTATCTTAACAGGTACTGGGGCCAACGTCCTGACTTTC. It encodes CASSILTGTGANVLTF.

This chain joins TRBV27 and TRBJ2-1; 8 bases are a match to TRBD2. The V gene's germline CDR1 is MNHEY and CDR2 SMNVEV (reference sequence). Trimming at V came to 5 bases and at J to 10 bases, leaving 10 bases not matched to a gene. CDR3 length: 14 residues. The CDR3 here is CASSLIAGPGEQFF. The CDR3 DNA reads TGTGCCAGCAGTCTCATAGCGGGACCAGGCGAGCAGTTCTTC.

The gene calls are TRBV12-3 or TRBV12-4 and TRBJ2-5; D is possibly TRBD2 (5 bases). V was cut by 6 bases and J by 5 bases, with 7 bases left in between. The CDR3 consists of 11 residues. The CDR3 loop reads CASRGGETQYF. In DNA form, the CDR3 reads TGTGCCAGCAGGGGCGGGGAGACCCAGTACTTC.

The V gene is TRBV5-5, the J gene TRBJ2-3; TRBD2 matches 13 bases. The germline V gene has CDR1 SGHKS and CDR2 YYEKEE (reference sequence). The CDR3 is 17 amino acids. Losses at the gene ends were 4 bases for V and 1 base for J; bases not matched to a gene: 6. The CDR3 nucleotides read TGTGCCAGCAGCCCCGGACTAGCGGGAGTCGGCACAGATACGCAGTATTTT. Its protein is CASSPGLAGVGTDTQYF.

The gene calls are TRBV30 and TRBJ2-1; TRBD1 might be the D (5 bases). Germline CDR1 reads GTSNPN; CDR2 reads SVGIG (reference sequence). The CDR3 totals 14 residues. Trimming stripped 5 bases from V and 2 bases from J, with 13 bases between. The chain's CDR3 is CAWDSGNPYNEQFF. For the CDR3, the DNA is TGTGCCTGGGACTCAGGGAACCCCTACAATGAGCAGTTCTTC. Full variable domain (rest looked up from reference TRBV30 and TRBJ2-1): SQTIHQWPATLVQPVGSPLSLECTVEGTSNPNLYWYRQAAGRGLQLLFYSVGIGQISSEVPQNLSASRPQDRQFILSSKKLLLSDSGFYLCAWDSGNPYNEQFFGPGTRLTVL.

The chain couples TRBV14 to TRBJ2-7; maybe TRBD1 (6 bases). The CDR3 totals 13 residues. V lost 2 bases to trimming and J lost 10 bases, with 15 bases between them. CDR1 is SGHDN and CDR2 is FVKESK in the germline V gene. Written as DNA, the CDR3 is TGTGCCAGCAGCCAACCCTCGGCAGGGGTTCAGTACTTC. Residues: CASSQPSAGVQYF. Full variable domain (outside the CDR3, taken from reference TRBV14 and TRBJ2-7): EAGVTQFPSHSVIEKGQTVTLRCDPISGHDNLYWYRRVMGKEIKFLLHFVKESKQDESGMPNNRFLAERTGGTYSTLKVQPAELEDSGVYFCASSQPSAGVQYFGPGTRLTVT.

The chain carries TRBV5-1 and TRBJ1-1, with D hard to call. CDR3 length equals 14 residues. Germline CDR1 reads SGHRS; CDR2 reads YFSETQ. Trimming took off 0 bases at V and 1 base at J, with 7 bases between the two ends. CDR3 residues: CASSLGEANTEAFF. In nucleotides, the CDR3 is TGCGCCAGCAGCTTGGGAGAGGCGAACACTGAAGCTTTCTTT.

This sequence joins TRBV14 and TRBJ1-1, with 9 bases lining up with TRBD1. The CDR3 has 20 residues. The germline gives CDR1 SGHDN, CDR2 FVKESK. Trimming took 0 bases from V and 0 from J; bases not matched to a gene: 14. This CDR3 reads CASSQEYSWDRAVMNTEAFF. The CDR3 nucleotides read TGTGCCAGCAGCCAAGAATACTCGTGGGACAGGGCCGTCATGAACACTGAAGCTTTCTTT.

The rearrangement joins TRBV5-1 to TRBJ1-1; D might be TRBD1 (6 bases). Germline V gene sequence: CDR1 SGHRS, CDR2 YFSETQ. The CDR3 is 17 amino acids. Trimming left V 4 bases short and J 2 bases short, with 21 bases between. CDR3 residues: CASSPAIKQGVNTEAFF. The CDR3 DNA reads TGCGCCAGCAGCCCCGCGATAAAACAGGGCGTAAACACTGAAGCTTTCTTT.

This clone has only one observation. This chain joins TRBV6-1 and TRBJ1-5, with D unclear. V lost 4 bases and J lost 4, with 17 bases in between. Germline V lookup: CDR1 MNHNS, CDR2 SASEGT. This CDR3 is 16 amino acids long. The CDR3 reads CASSGGVNPSNQPQHF. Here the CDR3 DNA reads TGTGCCAGCAGTGGGGGAGTCAATCCCTCTAATCAGCCCCAGCATTTT.

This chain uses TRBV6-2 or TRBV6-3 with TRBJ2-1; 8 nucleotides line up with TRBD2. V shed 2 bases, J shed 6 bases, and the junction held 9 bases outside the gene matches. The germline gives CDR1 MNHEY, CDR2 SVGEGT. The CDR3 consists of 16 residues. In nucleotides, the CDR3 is TGTGCCAGCAGTTACGGAGGACAACTAGCGGTCAATGAGCAGTTCTTC. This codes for CASSYGGQLAVNEQFF.

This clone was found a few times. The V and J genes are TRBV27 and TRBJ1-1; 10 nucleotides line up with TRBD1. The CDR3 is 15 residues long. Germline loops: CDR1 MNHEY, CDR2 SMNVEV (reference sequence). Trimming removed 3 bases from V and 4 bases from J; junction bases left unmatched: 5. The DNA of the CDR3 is TGTGCCAGCAGTTTGACAGGGGGCGCGGGCACTGAAGCTTTCTTT. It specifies CASSLTGGAGTEAFF.

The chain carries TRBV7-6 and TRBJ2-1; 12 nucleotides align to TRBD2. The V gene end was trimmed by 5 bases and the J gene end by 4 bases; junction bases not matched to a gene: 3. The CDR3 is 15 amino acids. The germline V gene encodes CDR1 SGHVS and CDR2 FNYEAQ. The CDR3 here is CASSGTSGFYNEQFF. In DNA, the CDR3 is TGTGCCAGCAGCGGGACTAGCGGGTTTTACAATGAGCAGTTCTTC.

CDR3 in DNA: TGTGCCAGCAGCTTAGCCCGGGACAGGGAAGCTTTCTTT. Its translation is CASSLARDREAFF. V usage is TRBV7-9 and J usage is TRBJ1-1; 8 bases align to TRBD1. V lost 0 bases and J lost 8; bases outside the gene matches: 2. This CDR3 is 13 amino acids long. Per germline, CDR1 SEHNR and CDR2 FQNEAQ (reference sequence).

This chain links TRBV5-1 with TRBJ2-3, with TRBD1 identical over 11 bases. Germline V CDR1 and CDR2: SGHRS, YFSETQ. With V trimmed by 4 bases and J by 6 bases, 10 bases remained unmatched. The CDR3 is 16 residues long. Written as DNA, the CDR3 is TGCGCCAGCAGCCAATGGGACAGGGGGTCGGTTGATACGCAGTATTTT. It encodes CASSQWDRGSVDTQYF.

Here the CDR3 DNA reads TGTGCCAGCAGCCCCCCACAGGGGGGGAGCACTGAAGCTTTCTTT. Protein sequence: CASSPPQGGSTEAFF. The chain uses TRBV3-1 (or the pseudogene TRBV3-2) and TRBJ1-1, with TRBD1 matching 8 bases. Germline trimming cut 4 bases from V and 4 bases from J; bases unmatched to any gene: 8. Looked up from germline, CDR1 is LGHDT and CDR2 is YNNKEL (reference sequence). There are 15 residues in the CDR3.

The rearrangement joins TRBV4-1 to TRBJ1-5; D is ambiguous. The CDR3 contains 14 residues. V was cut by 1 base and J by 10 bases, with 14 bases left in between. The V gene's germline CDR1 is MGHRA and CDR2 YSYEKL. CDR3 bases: TGCGCCAGCAGCCAAGCAACCGCAGGTAGTCCCCAGCATTTT. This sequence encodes CASSQATAGSPQHF.